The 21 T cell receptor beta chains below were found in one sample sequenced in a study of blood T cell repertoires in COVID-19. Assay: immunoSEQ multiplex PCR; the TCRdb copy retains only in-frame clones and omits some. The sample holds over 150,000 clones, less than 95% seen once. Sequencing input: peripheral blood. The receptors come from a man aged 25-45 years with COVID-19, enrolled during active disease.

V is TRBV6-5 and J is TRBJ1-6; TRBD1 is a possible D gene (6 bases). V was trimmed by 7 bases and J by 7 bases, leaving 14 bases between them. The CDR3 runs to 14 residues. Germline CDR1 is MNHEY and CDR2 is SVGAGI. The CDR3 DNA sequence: TGTGCCAGCACCCAGGGACAAAAAAATTCACCCCTCCACTTT. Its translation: CASTQGQKNSPLHF.

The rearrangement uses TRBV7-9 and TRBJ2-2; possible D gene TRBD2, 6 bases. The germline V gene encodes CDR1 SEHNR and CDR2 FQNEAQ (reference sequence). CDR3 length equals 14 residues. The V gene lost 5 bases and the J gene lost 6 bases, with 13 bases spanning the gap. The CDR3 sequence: CASSRLEGSGELFF. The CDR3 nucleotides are TGTGCCAGCAGCCGACTAGAAGGGTCCGGGGAGCTGTTTTTT.

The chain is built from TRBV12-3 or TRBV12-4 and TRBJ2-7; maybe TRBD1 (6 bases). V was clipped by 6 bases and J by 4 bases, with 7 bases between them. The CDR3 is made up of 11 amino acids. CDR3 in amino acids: CASSGQYEQYF. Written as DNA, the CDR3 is TGTGCCAGCAGCGGACAGTACGAGCAGTACTTC.

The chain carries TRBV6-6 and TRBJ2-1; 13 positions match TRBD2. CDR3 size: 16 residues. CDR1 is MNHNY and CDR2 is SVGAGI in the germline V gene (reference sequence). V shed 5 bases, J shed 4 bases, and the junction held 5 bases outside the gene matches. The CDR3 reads CASSRQTSGGYNEQFF. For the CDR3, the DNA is TGTGCCAGCAGTCGACAGACTAGCGGGGGGTACAATGAGCAGTTCTTC.

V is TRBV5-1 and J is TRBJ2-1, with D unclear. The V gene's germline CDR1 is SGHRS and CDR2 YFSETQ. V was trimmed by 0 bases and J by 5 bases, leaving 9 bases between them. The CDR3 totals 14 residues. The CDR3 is CASSLDRRNNEQFF. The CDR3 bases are TGCGCCAGCAGCTTGGACAGAAGGAACAATGAGCAGTTCTTC.

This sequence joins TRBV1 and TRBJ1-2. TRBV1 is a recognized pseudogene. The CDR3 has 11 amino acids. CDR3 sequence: CTSSQYGVGYF. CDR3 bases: TGCACCAGCAGCCAATACGGGGTCGGTTACTTC.

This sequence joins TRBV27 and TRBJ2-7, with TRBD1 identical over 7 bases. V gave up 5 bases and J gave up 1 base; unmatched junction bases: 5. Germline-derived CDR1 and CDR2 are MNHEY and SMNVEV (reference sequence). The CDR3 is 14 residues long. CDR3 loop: CASSPRQGSYEQYF. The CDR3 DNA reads TGTGCCAGCAGTCCCAGACAGGGTTCCTACGAGCAGTACTTC.

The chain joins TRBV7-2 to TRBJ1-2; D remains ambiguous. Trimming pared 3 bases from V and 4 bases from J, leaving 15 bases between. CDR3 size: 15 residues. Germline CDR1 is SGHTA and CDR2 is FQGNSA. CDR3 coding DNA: TGTGCCAGCAGCTTCGATGAGGGTTACGGCTATGGCTACACCTTC. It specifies CASSFDEGYGYGYTF.

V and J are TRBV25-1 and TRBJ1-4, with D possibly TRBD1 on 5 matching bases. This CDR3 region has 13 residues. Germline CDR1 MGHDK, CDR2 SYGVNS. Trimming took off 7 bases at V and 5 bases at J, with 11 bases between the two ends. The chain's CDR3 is CASIGAGNEKLFF. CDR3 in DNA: TGTGCCAGCATAGGTGCAGGGAATGAAAAACTGTTTTTT.

In DNA, the CDR3 is TGTGCCAGCAGTACTCGAGGGGGCACTGAAGCTTTCTTT. Translating it yields CASSTRGGTEAFF. The rearrangement links TRBV6-5 to TRBJ1-1; a weak D match, TRBD1 (6 bases). The CDR3 totals 13 residues. V was trimmed by 5 bases and J by 4 bases, leaving 11 bases between them. Germline V lookup: CDR1 MNHEY, CDR2 SVGAGI.

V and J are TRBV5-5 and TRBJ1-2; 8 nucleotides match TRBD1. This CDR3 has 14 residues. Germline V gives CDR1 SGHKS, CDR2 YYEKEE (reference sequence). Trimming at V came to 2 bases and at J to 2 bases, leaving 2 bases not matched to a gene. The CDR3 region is CASSFGQGNYGYTF. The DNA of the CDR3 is TGTGCCAGCAGCTTCGGACAGGGCAACTATGGCTACACCTTC.

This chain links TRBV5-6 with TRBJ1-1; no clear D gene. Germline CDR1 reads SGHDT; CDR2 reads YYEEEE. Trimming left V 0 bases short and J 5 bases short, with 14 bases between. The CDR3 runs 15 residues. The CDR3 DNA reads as TGTGCCAGCAGCTTGGGTGCTGCGCTTAAGACTGAAGCTTTCTTT. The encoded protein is CASSLGAALKTEAFF.

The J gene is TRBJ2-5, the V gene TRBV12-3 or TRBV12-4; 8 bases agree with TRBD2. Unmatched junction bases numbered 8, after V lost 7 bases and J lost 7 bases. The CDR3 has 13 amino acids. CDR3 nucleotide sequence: TGTGCCAGCACCCGGGGGGGGCCGGGGACCCAGTACTTC. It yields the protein CASTRGGPGTQYF.

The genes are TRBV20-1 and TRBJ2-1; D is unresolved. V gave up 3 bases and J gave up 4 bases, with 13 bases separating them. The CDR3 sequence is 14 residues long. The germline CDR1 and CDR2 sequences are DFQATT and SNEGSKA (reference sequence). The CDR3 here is CSASPVATYNEQFF. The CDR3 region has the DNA TGCAGTGCTAGTCCGGTAGCCACTTACAATGAGCAGTTCTTC.

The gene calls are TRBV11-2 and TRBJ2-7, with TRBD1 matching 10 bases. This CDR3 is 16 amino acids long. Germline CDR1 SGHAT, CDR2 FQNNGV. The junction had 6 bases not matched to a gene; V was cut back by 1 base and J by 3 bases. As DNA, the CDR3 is TGTGCCAGCAGCTTAGGAGCGCGGGACAGGGGCTACGAGCAGTACTTC. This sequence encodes CASSLGARDRGYEQYF.

DNA for the CDR3: TGTGCCAGCAGCAAAGAGGTTCAGACAGGGGGCGCGACGGTCTCCGAGCAGTACTTC. Protein product: CASSKEVQTGGATVSEQYF. The chain couples TRBV21-1 to TRBJ2-7; the tabulated D call, TRBD1, remains unverified against the DNA. TRBV21-1 is designated a pseudogene. This CDR3 is built from 19 residues.

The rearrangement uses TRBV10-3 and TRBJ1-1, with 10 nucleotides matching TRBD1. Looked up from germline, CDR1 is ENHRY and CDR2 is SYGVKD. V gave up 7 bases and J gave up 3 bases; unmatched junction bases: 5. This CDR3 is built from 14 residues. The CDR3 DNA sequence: TGTGCCATCACCTCCGGGACAGGGGACACTGAAGCTTTCTTT. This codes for CAITSGTGDTEAFF.

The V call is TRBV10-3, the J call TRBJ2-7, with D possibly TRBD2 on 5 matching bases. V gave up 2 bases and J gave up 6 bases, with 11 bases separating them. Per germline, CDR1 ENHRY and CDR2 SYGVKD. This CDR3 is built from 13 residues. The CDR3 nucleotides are TGTGCCATCAGTGAGGGGGTGGGAGCCGAGCAGTACTTC. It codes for CAISEGVGAEQYF.

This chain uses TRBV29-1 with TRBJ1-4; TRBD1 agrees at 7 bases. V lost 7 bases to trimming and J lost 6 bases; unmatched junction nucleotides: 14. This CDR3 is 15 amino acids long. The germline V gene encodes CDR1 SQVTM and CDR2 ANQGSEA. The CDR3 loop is CSARGETGRDEKLFF. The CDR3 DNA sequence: TGCAGCGCGAGGGGAGAGACAGGGCGGGATGAAAAACTGTTTTTT.

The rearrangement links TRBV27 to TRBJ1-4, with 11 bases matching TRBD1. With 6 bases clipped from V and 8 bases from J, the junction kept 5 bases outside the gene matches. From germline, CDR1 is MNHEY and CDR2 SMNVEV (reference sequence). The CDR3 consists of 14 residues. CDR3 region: CASSQGDRGEKLFF. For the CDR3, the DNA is TGTGCCAGCAGCCAAGGGGACAGGGGGGAAAAACTGTTTTTT.

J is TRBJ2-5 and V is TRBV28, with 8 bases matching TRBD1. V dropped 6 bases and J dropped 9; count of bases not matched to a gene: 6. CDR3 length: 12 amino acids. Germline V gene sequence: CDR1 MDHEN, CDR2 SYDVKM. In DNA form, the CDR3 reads TGTGCCAGCAGGATCTTACAGGGGGCCCAGTACTTC. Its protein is CASRILQGAQYF.